One TCR beta chain is described in this entry. Ages ranged from 18 to 89 years, with residence in around 24 US areas. All recovered Cohort 3 donors got two negative PCRs, got clearance, or saw symptom resolution. The data derive from a study of blood T cell repertoires in COVID-19. Germline-derived CDR1 and CDR2 are ENHRY and SYGVKD. The CDR3 is made up of 13 amino acids. Losses at the gene ends were 8 bases for V and 0 bases for J; bases not matched to a gene: 2. The method was immunoSEQ multiplex PCR; TCRdb's version includes in-frame clones alone and lacks a portion of them. The sample holds 170,000 or so clones, 87% seen once.

Source material: PBMCs or T cells enriched from blood (not recorded which). J is TRBJ2-7 and V is TRBV10-3; 9 bases match TRBD1. This clonotype was sampled from a woman in her 50s who had recovered from COVID-19. The CDR3 DNA follows: TGTGCCATCCGGGACAGGGACTCCTACGAGCAGTACTTC. Protein product: CAIRDRDSYEQYF.